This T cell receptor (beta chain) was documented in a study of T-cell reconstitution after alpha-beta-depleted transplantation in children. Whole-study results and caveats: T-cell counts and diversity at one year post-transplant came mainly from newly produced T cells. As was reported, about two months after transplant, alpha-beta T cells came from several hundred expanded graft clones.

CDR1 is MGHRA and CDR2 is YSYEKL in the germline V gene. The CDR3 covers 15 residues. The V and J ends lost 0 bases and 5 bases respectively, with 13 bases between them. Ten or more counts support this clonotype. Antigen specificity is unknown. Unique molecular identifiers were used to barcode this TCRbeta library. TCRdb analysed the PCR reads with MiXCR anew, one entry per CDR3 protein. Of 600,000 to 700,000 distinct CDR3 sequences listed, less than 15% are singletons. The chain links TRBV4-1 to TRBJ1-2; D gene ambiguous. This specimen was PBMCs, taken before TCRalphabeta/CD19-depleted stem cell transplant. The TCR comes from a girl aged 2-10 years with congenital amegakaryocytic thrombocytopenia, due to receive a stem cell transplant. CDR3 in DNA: TGCGCCAGCAGCCAAGATGGCCTGAACTTTTATGGCTACACCTTC. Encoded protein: CASSQDGLNFYGYTF.